These 22 T cell receptor beta chains came from one sample sequenced in a study of naive and memory T cell subsets. Both TRBC1 and TRBC2 were covered by a beta constant-region primer of two equimolar oligonucleotides. A single record per CDR3 protein comes from TCRdb applying MiXCR to the UMI-ligation and nested PCR reads. In the table there are 65,000 to 85,000 distinct CDR3 sequences, around 13% of which are singletons. Sequencing used central memory CD4+ T cells from blood. These receptors were collected from a human donor in good health.

This clonotype came up many times. This sequence joins TRBV7-2 and TRBJ2-1; 9 nucleotides align to TRBD2. V was clipped by 1 base and J by 6 bases; unmatched bases: 4. The CDR3 has 15 amino acids. The germline V gene encodes CDR1 SGHTA and CDR2 FQGNSA. The CDR3 DNA follows: TGTGCCAGCAGCTTAGTTGCGGGAGGGGGCAATGAGCAGTTCTTC. Its protein product is CASSLVAGGGNEQFF.

The table lists this clonotype with many counts. The chain employs TRBV20-1 and TRBJ2-5; D may be TRBD2 (5 bases). The germline gives CDR1 DFQATT, CDR2 SNEGSKA (reference sequence). The CDR3 extends over 12 amino acids. Trimming cost V 6 bases and J 6 bases, with 14 bases left between them. The CDR3 region has the DNA TGCAGTGCGCACCGAGGGCTTAAGACCCAGTACTTC. Amino acid sequence: CSAHRGLKTQYF.

This clonotype has only a few counts. The chain uses TRBV5-4 and TRBJ2-2; D might be TRBD1 (6 bases). Germline lookup yields CDR1 SGHNT and CDR2 YYREEE (reference sequence). This CDR3 contains 16 residues. Trimming stripped 1 base from V and 4 bases from J, with 14 bases between. This CDR3 reads CASSLLGQGSTGELFF. Here the CDR3 DNA reads TGTGCCAGCAGCTTGCTTGGCCAGGGGAGCACCGGGGAGCTGTTTTTT.

This clonotype has a count of ten or more. The V call is TRBV7-2, the J call TRBJ2-3; possible D gene TRBD2, 5 bases. V was clipped by 5 bases and J by 6 bases, with 18 bases between them. CDR1 is SGHTA, CDR2 FQGNSA, per germline. The CDR3 consists of 15 residues. Here the CDR3 DNA reads TGTGCCAGCAGCCTCCTAGAGGCTGGGAGTGATACGCAGTATTTT. It is translated as CASSLLEAGSDTQYF.

The chain couples TRBV9 to TRBJ2-3; the match to TRBD2 covers 8 bases. This CDR3 is built from 16 residues. Germline V gene data show CDR1 as SGDLS and CDR2 as YYNGEE. V was pared by 0 bases and J by 4 bases, with 7 bases of the junction left unmatched. DNA for the CDR3: TGTGCCAGCAGCGTAGAGGCGGGGGGCGCGGCAGATACGCAGTATTTT. Protein: CASSVEAGGAADTQYF.

In this sample, this clonotype turned up many times. V usage is TRBV2 and J usage is TRBJ2-7; a weak D match, TRBD1 (7 bases). The CDR3 runs to 15 residues. V was shortened by 7 bases and J by 6 bases, with 22 bases between the two germline ends. Germline V gene sequence: CDR1 SNHLY, CDR2 FYNNEI. Here the CDR3 DNA reads TGTGCCAGCACCCCCCTGGCAGGGGGGATCTTCGAGCAGTACTTC. This gives the protein CASTPLAGGIFEQYF.

The chain carries TRBV6-1 and TRBJ2-1; 8 bases fit TRBD1. The CDR3 totals 14 residues. The V segment lost 8 bases and the J segment 8 bases; nucleotides outside the gene matches: 11. Germline CDR1 is MNHNS and CDR2 is SASEGT. CDR3 loop: CASGIMPGGDEQFF. The DNA for the CDR3 is TGTGCCAGCGGGATCATGCCAGGGGGCGATGAGCAGTTCTTC.

This clonotype has a handful of counts. The chain is built from TRBV29-1 and TRBJ1-1, with D perhaps TRBD1 (5 bases). CDR1 is SQVTM and CDR2 is ANQGSEA in the germline V gene. With 3 bases removed from V and 0 bases from J, the gap between germline ends came to 8 bases. CDR3 size: 13 residues. CDR3: CSVDSGMNTEAFF. The CDR3 bases are TGCAGCGTTGATTCAGGGATGAACACTGAAGCTTTCTTT.

This clonotype was observed a handful of times. The CDR3 is CASKRAGSYNEQFF. As DNA, the CDR3 is TGTGCCAGCAAACGGGCTGGATCCTACAATGAGCAGTTCTTC. The rearrangement links TRBV12-3 or TRBV12-4 to TRBJ2-1; D unresolved. V was shortened by 7 bases and J by 1 base, with 11 bases between the two germline ends. The CDR3 contains 14 residues.

The chain is built from TRBV27 and TRBJ2-1; 10 nucleotides agree with TRBD2. The germline V gene has CDR1 MNHEY and CDR2 SMNVEV (reference sequence). With 1 base clipped from V and 8 bases from J, the junction kept 8 bases outside the gene matches. The CDR3 is made up of 16 amino acids. The CDR3 DNA reads TGTGCCAGCAGTTTATTTCCGGCTAGCGGGAGTGATGAGCAGTTCTTC. It encodes CASSLFPASGSDEQFF.

The chain carries TRBV14 and TRBJ2-2; D unresolved. Germline CDR1 reads SGHDN; CDR2 reads FVKESK. The CDR3 extends over 13 amino acids. V was shortened by 5 bases and J by 7 bases, with 11 bases between the two germline ends. The CDR3 loop is CASSGWLIGELFF. The CDR3 bases are TGTGCCAGCAGCGGATGGTTGATCGGGGAGCTGTTTTTT. The complete variable domain, with remaining parts taken from reference TRBV14 and TRBJ2-2, reads EAGVTQFPSHSVIEKGQTVTLRCDPISGHDNLYWYRRVMGKEIKFLLHFVKESKQDESGMPNNRFLAERTGGTYSTLKVQPAELEDSGVYFCASSGWLIGELFFGEGSRLTVL.

The V gene is TRBV7-9, the J gene TRBJ2-3; D unresolved. The V gene lost 2 bases and the J gene lost 2 bases, with 11 bases spanning the gap. The CDR3 is made up of 15 amino acids. Germline CDR1 is SEHNR and CDR2 is FQNEAQ (reference sequence). Here the CDR3 reads CASSLLWANTDTQYF. The CDR3 nucleotides read TGTGCCAGCAGCTTATTGTGGGCCAACACAGATACGCAGTATTTT.

This clonotype was seen more than once but under ten times. The rearrangement links TRBV12-3 or TRBV12-4 to TRBJ1-1, with unresolved D. The CDR3 has 13 residues. V lost 8 bases to trimming and J lost 9 bases, with 19 bases between them. CDR3 amino acids: CASSLAEASQAFF. DNA for the CDR3: TGTGCCAGCTCTCTAGCGGAGGCCTCTCAAGCTTTCTTT.

Ten or more counts support this clonotype. The chain carries TRBV9 and TRBJ2-3; D is possibly TRBD2 (6 bases). CDR1 is SGDLS and CDR2 is YYNGEE in the germline V gene. Trimming cost V 4 bases and J 2 bases, with 20 bases left between them. The CDR3 has 17 amino acids. In nucleotides, the CDR3 is TGTGCCAGCAGCCCACGAGACTCGCGGGAACCCACAGATACGCAGTATTTT. Translated: CASSPRDSREPTDTQYF.

CDR3 protein: CASSAQGIQPQHF. In DNA form, the CDR3 reads TGTGCCAGCAGCGCGCAGGGGATTCAGCCCCAGCATTTT. The chain carries TRBV5-5 and TRBJ1-5; D possibly corresponds to TRBD1 (6 bases). V lost 4 bases, J lost 6 bases, and 11 bases lay in between. The CDR3 runs to 13 residues. Germline V lookup: CDR1 SGHKS, CDR2 YYEKEE (reference sequence).

This clonotype showed up just a few times. The chain recombines TRBV28 with TRBJ2-1; 16 bases are shared with TRBD2. The ends lost 2 bases at V and 0 bases at J; junction bases unmatched: 4. The CDR3 has 19 residues. Germline V gives CDR1 MDHEN, CDR2 SYDVKM. CDR3 protein: CASSLRGLAGGNSYNEQFF. In nucleotides, the CDR3 is TGTGCCAGCAGTTTACGGGGACTAGCGGGAGGGAACTCCTACAATGAGCAGTTCTTC.

This clonotype showed up many times. The J gene is TRBJ2-7, the V gene TRBV28; 7 positions match TRBD2. Germline-derived CDR1 and CDR2 are MDHEN and SYDVKM. With 5 bases clipped from V and 4 bases from J, the junction kept 14 bases outside the gene matches. The CDR3 is made up of 16 amino acids. CDR3 nucleotide sequence: TGTGCCAGCAGTCCCCCCGGGGTGCGGGAGCTGTACGAGCAGTACTTC. This sequence encodes CASSPPGVRELYEQYF.

This clonotype appeared once. The chain couples TRBV25-1 to TRBJ1-6; D is possibly TRBD1 (5 bases). The germline V and J ends were trimmed by 7 bases and 8 bases, with 12 bases remaining between them. CDR3 length: 13 amino acids. The germline V gene has CDR1 MGHDK and CDR2 SYGVNS. CDR3 DNA sequence: TGTGCCAGCACTTGGAGAGGGGATTCACCCCTCCACTTT. Translation gives CASTWRGDSPLHF.

In DNA, the CDR3 is TGTGCCTGGAGTGTACCAGGGGATGGTGAAAAACTGTTTTTT. Its translation is CAWSVPGDGEKLFF. V usage is TRBV30 and J usage is TRBJ1-4; possible D gene TRBD1, 6 bases. The CDR3 consists of 14 residues. Looked up from germline, CDR1 is GTSNPN and CDR2 is SVGIG (reference sequence). V lost 0 bases, J lost 7 bases, and 12 bases lay in between.

This clonotype was observed a handful of times. V and J are TRBV28 and TRBJ1-5; 9 bases match TRBD1. Trimming at V came to 4 bases and at J to 3 bases, leaving 16 bases not matched to a gene. The CDR3 covers 19 residues. Germline loops: CDR1 MDHEN, CDR2 SYDVKM. CDR3 region: CASSSRSGTGSILNQPQHF. In nucleotides, the CDR3 is TGTGCCAGCAGTTCTAGATCCGGGACAGGGTCTATCCTCAATCAGCCCCAGCATTTT.

This clonotype was recorded a few times. The V gene is TRBV4-2, the J gene TRBJ2-7, with 7 positions matching TRBD2. J was trimmed by 6 bases and V by 1 base; bases with no gene match: 12. Germline values: CDR1 LGHNA, CDR2 YNFKEQ. This CDR3 region has 16 residues. Here the CDR3 DNA reads TGTGCCAGCAGCCAAGTGGGAGGGCCCCTGGCTGCCGAGCAGTACTTC. It specifies CASSQVGGPLAAEQYF.

The chain couples TRBV7-2 to TRBJ2-7; TRBD2 agrees at 8 bases. Germline CDR1 reads SGHTA; CDR2 reads FQGNSA. This CDR3 contains 14 residues. V trimming: 6 bases; J trimming: 0 bases; junction bases outside the gene matches: 4. The CDR3 sequence is CASSRSGSSYEQYF. The CDR3, as DNA: TGTGCCAGCAGTCGGAGCGGGAGCTCCTACGAGCAGTACTTC.